These 32 T cell receptor beta chains came from one sample sequenced in a study of T cells in Graves' hyperthyroidism and ophthalmopathy. Amplification targeted TCR beta CDR3 regions from RNA transcripts. Using the HTBI primer set, a first-round RT-PCR was run on the TCR CDR3. TCRdb redid the calling of the multiplex PCR reads with MiXCR, one entry per CDR3 protein. The sample consists of hundreds of thousands of distinct CDR3 sequences, approximately 14% of them appearing once. Sequences were obtained from blood. These receptor sequences come from a woman under 30 with Graves' hyperthyroidism that later progressed to Graves' ophthalmopathy.

This clonotype occurred a few times. The chain links TRBV20-1 to TRBJ2-7, with D possibly being TRBD2 (5 bases). V lost 6 bases and J lost 3, with 15 bases in between. Germline CDR1 and CDR2: DFQATT and SNEGSKA (reference sequence). The CDR3 length is 13 residues. As DNA, the CDR3 is TGCAGTGCGACCAACGGACTCAACTACGAGCAGTACTTC. Translated, it gives CSATNGLNYEQYF.

There are many counts of this clonotype. V and J are TRBV6-1 and TRBJ1-5; 7 nucleotides agree with TRBD1. There are 13 residues in the CDR3. Germline CDR1 reads MNHNS; CDR2 reads SASEGT. V lost 8 bases, J lost 6 bases, and 7 bases stayed unmatched. In nucleotides, the CDR3 is TGTGCCAGCGGAGTACAGGGGACTCAGCCCCAGCATTTT. This codes for CASGVQGTQPQHF.

The V call is TRBV7-8, the J call TRBJ2-1; D perhaps matches TRBD2 (6 bases). CDR1 is SGHVS and CDR2 is FQNEAQ in the germline V gene. The V and J ends lost 4 bases and 0 bases respectively, with 13 bases between them. This CDR3 is 16 amino acids long. For the CDR3, the DNA is TGTGCCAGCAGCTCGACCCTCGGGGGCTCCTACAATGAGCAGTTCTTC. Translated: CASSSTLGGSYNEQFF.

About this clonotype: This could be a read error, since a much larger clone is one nucleotide away. The chain links TRBV28 to TRBJ1-1; possibly TRBD1 for D (6 bases). The V and J ends lost 8 bases and 0 bases respectively, with 19 bases between them. The CDR3 has 16 residues. Germline V lookup: CDR1 MDHEN, CDR2 SYDVKM. Written as DNA, the CDR3 is TGTGCCAGCGGCGCCGGGGACACTAACATGAACACTGAAGCTTTCTTT. Encoded protein: CASGAGDTNMNTEAFF.

This clonotype was found many times. The CDR3 loop reads CASSLNTGSNEKLFF. The DNA of the CDR3 is TGTGCCAGCAGTTTAAATACGGGATCTAATGAAAAACTGTTTTTT. V and J are TRBV28 and TRBJ1-4; D ambiguous. The CDR3 runs 15 residues. V lost 2 bases, J lost 3 bases, and 10 bases lay in between. CDR1 MDHEN and CDR2 SYDVKM come from the germline V gene.

This clonotype was counted at least ten times. The chain uses TRBV7-2 and TRBJ2-2; D perhaps matches TRBD1 (6 bases). CDR3 size: 16 residues. Trimming stripped 5 bases from V and 4 bases from J, with 17 bases between. CDR1 is SGHTA and CDR2 is FQGNSA in the germline V gene. The CDR3 reads CASSRTGLVGTGELFF. In DNA form, the CDR3 reads TGTGCCAGCAGCAGAACAGGGCTTGTCGGCACCGGGGAGCTGTTTTTT.

This clonotype was seen repeatedly, ten times or more. The chain joins TRBV15 to TRBJ1-5; tentative D call: TRBD1 (5 bases). V was pared by 4 bases and J by 3 bases, with 16 bases between. The CDR3 sequence is 16 residues long. The V gene's germline CDR1 is LNHNV and CDR2 YYDKDF (reference sequence). Here the CDR3 DNA reads TGTGCCACCAGCATCATTCACACGGGGCCCAATCAGCCCCAGCATTTT. Translated, it gives CATSIIHTGPNQPQHF.

This clonotype was found many times. The chain recombines TRBV27 with TRBJ2-3; maybe TRBD2 (6 bases). The germline CDR1 and CDR2 sequences are MNHEY and SMNVEV (reference sequence). V shed 2 bases and J shed 1 base, with 7 bases lying between them. The CDR3 sequence is 14 residues long. This chain's CDR3 is CASSLGEGTDTQYF. Here the CDR3 DNA reads TGTGCCAGCAGTTTAGGGGAGGGCACAGATACGCAGTATTTT.

This clonotype occurred a few times. The V gene is TRBV14, the J gene TRBJ2-7, with TRBD2 matching 7 bases. The CDR3 runs to 16 residues. Germline trimming cut 0 bases from V and 3 bases from J; bases unmatched to any gene: 8. Germline values: CDR1 SGHDN, CDR2 FVKESK. DNA of the CDR3: TGTGCCAGCAGCCAAGAAACGAGGGAGGGCGACTACGAGCAGTACTTC. Protein: CASSQETREGDYEQYF.

This clonotype came up many times. The CDR3 reads CASSKSRWGEETQYF. The CDR3 DNA reads TGTGCCAGCAGCAAGTCTCGGTGGGGGGAAGAGACCCAGTACTTC. The rearrangement links TRBV7-2 to TRBJ2-5; D is possibly TRBD2 (6 bases). CDR1 is SGHTA, CDR2 FQGNSA, per germline. Trimming left V 5 bases short and J 3 bases short, with 16 bases between. There are 15 residues in the CDR3.

The rearrangement joins TRBV6-1 to TRBJ2-1; 14 bases fit TRBD2. Losses at the gene ends were 5 bases for V and 7 bases for J; bases not matched to a gene: 7. Germline-derived CDR1 and CDR2 are MNHNS and SASEGT. The CDR3 has 16 amino acids. The CDR3 coding sequence is TGTGCCAGCAGTCCCGGGACTAGCGGGAGTCGTAATGAGCAGTTCTTC. It yields the protein CASSPGTSGSRNEQFF.

Many counts were recorded for this clonotype. The chain links TRBV18 to TRBJ1-4, with D unresolved. CDR3 length: 15 residues. V dropped 5 bases and J dropped 0 bases, with 10 bases sitting between them. The germline V gene has CDR1 KGHSH and CDR2 LQKENI. The CDR3 DNA follows: TGTGCCAGCTCATCAGTAGTCGCAACTAATGAAAAACTGTTTTTT. Residues: CASSSVVATNEKLFF. The full variable domain, its missing parts supplied by reference TRBV18 and TRBJ1-4, is NAGVMQNPRHLVRRRGQEARLRCSPMKGHSHVYWYRQLPEEGLKFMVYLQKENIIDESGMPKERFSAEFPKEGPSILRIQQVVRGDSAAYFCASSSVVATNEKLFFGSGTQLSVL.

Ten or more counts support this clonotype. V usage is TRBV28 and J usage is TRBJ2-7, with TRBD2 identical over 10 bases. Germline V gene lookup returns CDR1 MDHEN and CDR2 SYDVKM. After removal of 5 bases from V and 4 bases from J, the junction contained 5 bases not matched to a gene. The CDR3 loop spans 14 amino acids. For the CDR3, the DNA is TGTGCCAGCAGTCCCCTAGCGGGAGAATACGAGCAGTACTTC. Translating it yields CASSPLAGEYEQYF.

This clonotype was seen repeatedly, ten times or more. The chain uses TRBV18 and TRBJ2-5; D not resolved. The V end was cut by 6 bases, the J end by 2 bases, with 16 bases between. Germline V gene sequence: CDR1 KGHSH, CDR2 LQKENI. The CDR3 loop spans 15 amino acids. CDR3 sequence: CASSPTHQVQETQYF. CDR3 nucleotides: TGTGCCAGCTCGCCAACCCACCAGGTACAAGAGACCCAGTACTTC. The full variable domain, completed using reference TRBV18 and TRBJ2-5, is NAGVMQNPRHLVRRRGQEARLRCSPMKGHSHVYWYRQLPEEGLKFMVYLQKENIIDESGMPKERFSAEFPKEGPSILRIQQVVRGDSAAYFCASSPTHQVQETQYFGPGTRLLVL.

On this clonotype itself: This may arise from a read error, as a much more abundant clone is one base away. This sequence joins TRBV20-1 and TRBJ2-7; the D call may be TRBD1 or TRBD2 (6 bases each). The DNA end is a closer match to TRBJ2-1, so the J assignment may be wrong. The germline V gene has CDR1 DFQATT and CDR2 SNEGSKA (reference sequence). The CDR3 runs to 16 residues. The CDR3 DNA is TGCAGTGCCCAACGTTCGGACAGACGATCGGGGGACGAGCAGTTCTTC. This gives the protein CSAQRSDRRSGDEQFF.

This chain joins TRBV4-1 and TRBJ2-7; the match to TRBD2 covers 8 bases. CDR1 is MGHRA, CDR2 YSYEKL, per germline. This CDR3 is 14 amino acids long. The V gene end was trimmed by 3 bases and the J gene end by 3 bases; junction bases not matched to a gene: 4. CDR3 residues: CASSQARGGYEQYF. For the CDR3, the DNA is TGCGCCAGCAGCCAGGCCCGGGGGGGCTACGAGCAGTACTTC.

The CDR3 protein is CASSQDSLGATGLFF. The CDR3 bases are TGTGCCAGCAGCCAAGACAGCCTCGGCGCGACGGGGCTGTTTTTT. The gene calls are TRBV4-2 and TRBJ2-2; D ambiguous. Germline V gene sequence: CDR1 LGHNA, CDR2 YNFKEQ. The CDR3 runs 15 residues. V was pared by 0 bases and J by 13 bases, with 18 bases between.

The chain joins TRBV27 to TRBJ2-7; 9 bases are shared with TRBD1. There are 15 residues in the CDR3. J lost 7 bases, V lost 2 bases, and 9 bases had no gene match. CDR1 MNHEY and CDR2 SMNVEV come from the germline V gene (reference sequence). As DNA, the CDR3 is TGTGCCAGCAGTTTACTTCCACAGGGGGCATGGGAGCAGTACTTC. Protein sequence: CASSLLPQGAWEQYF.

Worth noting for this clonotype: It may be a read error: a sequence one base away is much more abundant. This CDR3 fails to terminate in the conserved phenylalanine or tryptophan, so it likely reflects a read error. J is TRBJ2-1 and V is TRBV30, with D possibly TRBD2 on 5 matching bases. The germline V gene encodes CDR1 GTSNPN and CDR2 SVGIG (reference sequence). The V end lost 4 bases, the J end lost 3 bases, and 16 bases lay between the germline ends. This CDR3 region has 15 residues. As DNA, the CDR3 is TGTGCCTGGATGGCCGGGAAGCAAGGCTACAATGAGCAGTTCCTC. It translates to CAWMAGKQGYNEQFL.

This clonotype was seen a few times. V usage is TRBV11-2 and J usage is TRBJ2-1, with 10 positions matching TRBD2. The CDR3 contains 15 residues. Germline CDR1 reads SGHAT; CDR2 reads FQNNGV. V trimming: 5 bases; J trimming: 6 bases; junction bases outside the gene matches: 7. The DNA for the CDR3 is TGTGCCAGCAGCCCTCTAGCGGGAGCTGGCAATGAGCAGTTCTTC. Its translation is CASSPLAGAGNEQFF.

V is TRBV5-1 and J is TRBJ2-2; D may be TRBD1 (5 bases). Germline assignment: CDR1 SGHRS and CDR2 YFSETQ. The V end was cut by 6 bases, the J end by 5 bases, with 11 bases between. The CDR3 length is 13 residues. In nucleotides, the CDR3 is TGCGCCAGCACACTCCAGGGAACCGGGGAGCTGTTTTTT. Its translation is CASTLQGTGELFF. Full variable domain (remainder filled in from reference TRBV5-1 and TRBJ2-2): KAGVTQTPRYLIKTRGQQVTLSCSPISGHRSVSWYQQTPGQGLQFLFEYFSETQRNKGNFPGRFSGRQFSNSRSEMNVSTLELGDSALYLCASTLQGTGELFFGEGSRLTVL.

The rearrangement joins TRBV25-1 to TRBJ2-5, with D maybe TRBD2 (5 bases). CDR3 length equals 11 residues. Trimming removed 4 bases from V and 7 bases from J, with 7 bases in between. Germline CDR1 reads MGHDK; CDR2 reads SYGVNS. CDR3 coding DNA: TGTGCCAGCAGTGGCGGAGGGACCCAGTACTTC. Protein sequence: CASSGGGTQYF.

The sample holds many counts of this clonotype. The J gene is TRBJ2-7, the V gene TRBV5-1; no reliable D call. Per the germline V gene, CDR1 is SGHRS and CDR2 is YFSETQ. Between the trimmed V and J ends, which lost 3 bases and 6 bases, there was a span of 7 bases. The length of the CDR3 is 11 residues. The CDR3 coding sequence is TGCGCCAGCAGCTCGACATTCGAGCAGTACTTC. It specifies CASSSTFEQYF.

This clonotype was detected only a few times. This chain uses TRBV10-3 with TRBJ2-6; D uncertain. The germline gives CDR1 ENHRY, CDR2 SYGVKD. This CDR3 contains 15 residues. Trimming removed 0 bases from V and 2 bases from J, with 5 bases in between. The CDR3 spells CAISESGTGANVLTF. CDR3 bases: TGTGCCATCAGTGAGTCGGGTACTGGGGCCAACGTCCTGACTTTC.

This clonotype was seen repeatedly, ten times or more. Here the CDR3 DNA reads TGTGCCAGCAGTGACCAGGGAGGGACCCAGTACTTC. Protein sequence: CASSDQGGTQYF. The J gene is TRBJ2-5, the V gene TRBV2; possibly TRBD2 for D (6 bases). The CDR3 extends over 12 amino acids. V was trimmed by 3 bases and J by 7 bases, leaving 9 bases between them. The V gene's germline CDR1 is SNHLY and CDR2 FYNNEI.

The V and J genes are TRBV19 and TRBJ2-1; TRBD2 is a possible D gene (5 bases). The CDR3 is 15 residues long. The germline gives CDR1 LNHDA, CDR2 SQIVND (reference sequence). The CDR3 DNA reads TGTGCATCAGGTTGGACGGGGAGCCCGTACAATGAGCAGTTCTTC. Translation: CASGWTGSPYNEQFF.

The sample holds many counts of this clonotype. This chain links TRBV20-1 with TRBJ2-7, with 15 bases lining up with TRBD2. Losses at the gene ends were 4 bases for V and 4 bases for J; bases not matched to a gene: 14. The CDR3 totals 18 residues. Germline loops: CDR1 DFQATT, CDR2 SNEGSKA (reference sequence). CDR3 amino acids: CSATRTSGRARKGYEQYF. In DNA form, the CDR3 reads TGCAGTGCTACCAGGACTAGCGGGAGGGCCCGAAAAGGTTACGAGCAGTACTTC.

This clonotype was detected ten times or more. This chain connects TRBV5-1 to TRBJ1-2, with a tentative D call TRBD1 (6 bases). CDR3 length: 14 residues. Germline CDR1 reads SGHRS; CDR2 reads YFSETQ. V gave up 1 base and J gave up 5 bases, with 12 bases separating them. Written as DNA, the CDR3 is TGCGCCAGCAGCTTGATTGGTCAGGGGTATGGCTACACCTTC. This sequence encodes CASSLIGQGYGYTF.

This clonotype was found many times. CDR3 coding DNA: TGTGCCAGCAGCCCGACTAGCGGGGGGTCAACCCAGTACTTC. Translating gives CASSPTSGGSTQYF. The rearrangement links TRBV11-2 to TRBJ2-5; 13 bases are a match to TRBD2. J lost 8 bases, V lost 5 bases, and 5 bases had no gene match. The germline gives CDR1 SGHAT, CDR2 FQNNGV. This CDR3 is 14 amino acids long. The full variable domain, completed using reference TRBV11-2 and TRBJ2-5, is EAGVAQSPRYKIIEKRQSVAFWCNPISGHATLYWYQQILGQGPKLLIQFQNNGVVDDSQLPKDRFSAERLKGVDSTLKIQPAKLEDSAVYLCASSPTSGGSTQYFGPGTRLLVL.

The V gene is TRBV14, the J gene TRBJ1-1; no clear D. The CDR3 loop spans 15 amino acids. With 1 base removed from V and 1 base from J, the gap between germline ends came to 10 bases. Germline V gene lookup returns CDR1 SGHDN and CDR2 FVKESK. The CDR3: CASSQVGGRNTEAFF. Written as DNA, the CDR3 is TGTGCCAGCAGCCAAGTTGGCGGTCGGAACACTGAAGCTTTCTTT.

This sequence joins TRBV20-1 and TRBJ2-1; D gene unclear. Germline loops: CDR1 DFQATT, CDR2 SNEGSKA (reference sequence). The CDR3 runs to 10 residues. CDR3 protein: CRVGHNEQFF. For the CDR3, the DNA is TGCAGGGTGGGCCACAATGAGCAGTTCTTC.

This clonotype came up many times. The V gene is TRBV2, the J gene TRBJ2-7, with 7 bases lining up with TRBD2. This CDR3 has 15 amino acids. In germline, CDR1 is SNHLY, CDR2 FYNNEI. Trimming cost V 3 bases and J 3 bases; bases outside gene matches: 8. CDR3 coding DNA: TGTGCCAGCAGTGAGCCCCCGTGGGGGGGCTACGAGCAGTACTTC. It encodes CASSEPPWGGYEQYF.